The entry below describes one T cell receptor (beta chain). The clone's antigen remains unknown. Nothing much larger sits one base from this clone, and base qualities are not available. This entry belongs to a study of identical twins (dated by TCRdb to between 2015 and 2016). In terms of the full investigation: The study deep-sequenced TCR alpha and beta repertoires from monozygotic twins, unrelated adults of various ages and cord blood to test whether fetal clonotypes persist. To rule out contamination, replicate twin experiments were performed at different times with different library preparation protocols. Summary of the overall study and its limitations: Because the same donors could not be followed over many years, the conclusions relied on cross-sectional statistical analysis. Invariant T cells such as MAIT and iNKT could partly confound zero-insertion analyses, although diverse VJ usage argued against such confounding for most clonotypes. Out-of-frame TCR alpha sequences shared between twins showed an excess of low generation-probability sequences compared with coincidental sharing between unrelated individuals. The excess sharing between twins in beta out-of-frame sequences was weaker because fewer shared sequences reduced the signal-to-noise ratio. In monozygotic twins, recombination models systematically underestimated out-of-frame TCR alpha sharing, but the models matched the sharing seen between unrelated individuals. Abundant cord blood beta clonotypes carried fewer insertions; young adult naive repertoires showed a weaker similar trend, while memory repertoires showed none.

Every donor was a healthy Caucasian. The twin cohort comprised three pairs of female monozygotic twins, all aged roughly 18 to 30 years. Peripheral blood mononuclear cells were used as the source from which RNA for TCR libraries was isolated. The library was obtained by 5' RACE. Instrument on record: Illumina HiSeq 2000. A universal primer binding site was added through template switching, and the final cDNA carried a unique molecular identifier so that TCR cDNA molecules could be counted accurately. First-strand cDNA for TCR alpha and beta chains was synthesized from specific primers in the conserved constant-segment region. To control for contamination, every cDNA library carried two barcodes: a SMART-Mk sample barcode plus Illumina barcodes. TruSeq adapter sequences and Illumina sample barcodes were added in two successive PCR steps. The Illumina HiSeq platform was used with custom primers to sequence TCR alpha and beta cDNA libraries. The paper's data handling went like this. Raw reads were processed with MiGEC to extract unique molecular identifiers, and MiXCR was used to determine CDR3 positions. For each individual, recombination models were inferred using an EM algorithm with the repgenHMM and IGoR tools. Shared clonotype analysis was performed with the tcR package in R, normalizing sharing by the product of cloneset sizes. To study raw recombination without the effects of thymic and clonal selection, out-of-frame nonproductive sequences were analyzed. In-frame beta chains were kept once TCRdb had trimmed the public reads at Q25 with fastp and called clones with MiXCR. Merged by CDR3 protein, the rows form single entries marked with the most common genes and DNA. For this entry, the V and J calls and clone size follow TCRdb and not the study's own pipeline. Here the sample has more than 600,000 distinct CDR3 sequences; roughly 20% occur a single time. Under 15% of the sample is taken by the ten largest.

This same sample was also taken into another study, of T cells expressing NK-cell markers. Taken from the second paper: TCR beta-chain repertoires were profiled in sorted CD3+CD56+NKG2C+, CD3+CD56+NKG2C- and CD3+CD56-NKG2C+ T-cell subsets from about 8 donors. Seven of the eight sequenced donors were HCMV-seropositive and one was HCMV-seronegative. In several experiments an anti-gammadeltaTCR antibody was added to restrict sorting to alphabetaTCR-expressing T cells. For six donors, the dominant CD3+CD56+NKG2C+ clonotypes were among the top 10 CD8+ clonotypes and accounted for roughly 1.0-7.5% of CD8+ T cells. Those dominant clonotypes were again the most abundant among CD3+CD56-NKG2C+ cells in a few donors, at roughly 25-65%. It remained unclear whether the expanded NKG2C-expressing T cell clones were specific for HCMV antigens. All eight donors whose samples were sequenced were randomly selected healthy volunteers, three of them men and five women. HCMV serostatus was determined by detecting HCMV-specific IgG in serum with a commercial ELISA kit. For a handful of donors, bulk peripheral blood T-cell repertoires were also sequenced from unsorted PBMC. MIGEC was used to demultiplex reads and group the reads by UMI, and MiTCR was used to assemble and quantify clonotypes. To exclude erroneous sequences, only TCR cDNA sequences supported by at least two reads were retained. Downstream repertoire analysis used the tcR package, and clonotypes were matched across fractions by CDR3 nucleotide sequence plus V segment. Antigen specificity was annotated against VDJdb with VDJmatch, allowing one amino acid substitution in CDR3.

This clonotype was sampled from a young woman in good health. Sequencing input: PBMCs.

The CDR3 loop reads CASSPERGRSAFF. The base sequence is TGTGCCAGCAGCCCGGAGAGGGGTAGGAGCGCTTTCTTT. The chain uses TRBV7-9 and TRBJ1-1, and the D gene may be TRBD1, 5 bases matching. From the germline V gene (reference sequence), CDR1 is SEHNR and CDR2 is FQNEAQ. The CDR3 covers 13 residues, taking in both the cysteine and the phenylalanine. Just CDR3 DNA is preserved here, 39 bases in frame from base 1. Trimming costs V 5 bases and J 11 bases, and their ends lie 18 bases apart.